This T cell receptor (beta chain) was observed in a study of cytomegalovirus exposure and HLA in healthy donors. Overall study findings and caveats: A later analysis, which compared TCR beta chains of equal frequency, found the HLA-associated ones more clonally expanded. It was reported in a later analysis that an Asian-associated ancestry cluster showed fewer N-insertions than the approximately 670-donor mean. One cluster of highly shared sequence variants probably arose as a sequencing artifact.

Germline assignment: CDR1 ENHRY and CDR2 SYGVKD. The V segment lost 0 bases and the J segment 3 bases; nucleotides outside the gene matches: 15. The CDR3 contains 19 residues. In the PCR, 60 Vbeta and 13 Jbeta primers were used. Sequencing used immunoSEQ multiplex PCR; TCRdb keeps in-frame clones, though not all of them. In the table there are about 94,000 clones, 60% to 80% of which are singletons. Nominally healthy donors were sampled, though unrecorded immune exposures were likely. This clone was seen a few times. Its antigen is unidentified. This sequence joins TRBV10-3 and TRBJ2-7; 9 bases line up with TRBD1. Sequenced material: PBMCs. The clonotype comes from a woman aged 35 to 49 in good health and CMV-seronegative. Written as DNA, the CDR3 is TGTGCCATCAGTGAGTCTATTTTACGGGGGACAGGGAGAAACTACGAGCAGTACTTC. Translated: CAISESILRGTGRNYEQYF.